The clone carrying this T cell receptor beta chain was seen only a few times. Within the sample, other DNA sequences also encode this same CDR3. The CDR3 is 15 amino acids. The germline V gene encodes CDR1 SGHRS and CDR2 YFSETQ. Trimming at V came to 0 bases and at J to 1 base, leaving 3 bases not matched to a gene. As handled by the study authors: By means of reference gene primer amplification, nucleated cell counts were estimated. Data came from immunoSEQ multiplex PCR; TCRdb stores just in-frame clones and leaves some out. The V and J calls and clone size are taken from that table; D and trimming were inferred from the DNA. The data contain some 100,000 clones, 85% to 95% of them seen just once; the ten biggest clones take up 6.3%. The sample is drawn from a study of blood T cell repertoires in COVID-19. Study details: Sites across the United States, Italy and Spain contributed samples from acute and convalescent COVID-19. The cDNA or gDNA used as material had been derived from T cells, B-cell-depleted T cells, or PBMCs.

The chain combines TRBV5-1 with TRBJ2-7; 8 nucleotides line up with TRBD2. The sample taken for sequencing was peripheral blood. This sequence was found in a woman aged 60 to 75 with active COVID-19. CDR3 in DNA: TGCGCCAGCAGCTTGGCGGCTAGCGGGTCCTACGAGCAGTACTTC. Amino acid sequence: CASSLAASGSYEQYF.